This T cell receptor beta chain appears in the sequencing data of a study of T cell changes during pregnancy in multiple sclerosis. The CDR3 consists of 16 residues. With 1 base clipped from V and 4 bases from J, the junction kept 7 bases outside the gene matches. Germline-derived CDR1 and CDR2 are MGHDK and SYGVNS. Clones were read by immunoSEQ multiplex PCR, and TCRdb kept only the in-frame ones, dropping some. The data contain 40,000 to 45,000 clones, approximately 91% of them singletons. The clonotype comes from a female donor with multiple sclerosis, enrolled in a pregnancy study. The chain links TRBV25-1 to TRBJ2-7, with TRBD1 matching 10 bases. This specimen consisted of CD8+ T cells from peripheral blood mononuclear cells, obtained in the third trimester of pregnancy. This chain's CDR3 is CASSEFRGTGEYEQYF. In DNA form, the CDR3 reads TGTGCCAGCAGTGAATTTCGTGGGACAGGGGAGTACGAGCAGTACTTC.